This T cell receptor (beta chain) is from a study of low-dose radiotherapy and immunotherapy resistance in tumors. With TRAV- and TRBV-specific primers, first-strand cDNA was made, covering the alpha and beta chains. The authors amplified TCRs for 20 PCR cycles with a constant-region primer and a V-primer adapter. TCRdb used MiXCR to reprocess the reads, holding one entry per CDR3 protein. The repertoire has roughly 9,500 distinct CDR3 sequences, around 63% of them found once; the top ten carry approximately 7%. This sequence was found in a human donor with advanced metastatic prostate, ovarian, gallbladder or colorectal cancer (not recorded which). This table probably holds off-target reads from a library built for another chain.

The CDR3 sequence: CASSARNTEAFF. The CDR3 DNA sequence: TGTGCCAGCAGCGCGAGAAACACTGAAGCTTTCTTT. The chain couples TRBV7-2 to TRBJ1-1; no clear D. In germline, CDR1 is SGHTA, CDR2 FQGNSA. This CDR3 spans 12 amino acids. V gave up 5 bases and J gave up 2 bases, with 6 bases separating them.